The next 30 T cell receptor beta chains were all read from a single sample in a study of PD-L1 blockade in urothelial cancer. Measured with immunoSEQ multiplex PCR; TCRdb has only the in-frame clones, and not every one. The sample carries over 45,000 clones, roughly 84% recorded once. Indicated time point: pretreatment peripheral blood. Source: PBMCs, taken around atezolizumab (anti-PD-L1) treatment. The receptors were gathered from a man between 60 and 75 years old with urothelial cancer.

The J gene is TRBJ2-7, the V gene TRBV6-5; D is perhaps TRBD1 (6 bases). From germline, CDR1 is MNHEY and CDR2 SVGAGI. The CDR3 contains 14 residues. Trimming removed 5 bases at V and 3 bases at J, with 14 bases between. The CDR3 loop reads CASSPVGQHYEQYF. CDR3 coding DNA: TGTGCCAGCAGTCCCGTAGGACAGCACTACGAGCAGTACTTC.

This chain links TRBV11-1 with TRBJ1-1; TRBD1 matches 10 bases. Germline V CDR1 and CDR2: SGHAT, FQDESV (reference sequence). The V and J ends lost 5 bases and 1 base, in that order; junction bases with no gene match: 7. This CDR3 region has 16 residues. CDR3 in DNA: TGTGCCAGCAGCCCGAGGACAGGGGGGTCGAACACTGAAGCTTTCTTT. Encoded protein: CASSPRTGGSNTEAFF.

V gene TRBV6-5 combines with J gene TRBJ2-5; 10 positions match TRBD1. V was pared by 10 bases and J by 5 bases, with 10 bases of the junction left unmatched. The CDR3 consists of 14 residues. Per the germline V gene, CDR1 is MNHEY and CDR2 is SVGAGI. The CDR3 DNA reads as TGTGCCACCTCTCAGACAGGGGGCTGGGAGACCCAGTACTTC. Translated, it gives CATSQTGGWETQYF.

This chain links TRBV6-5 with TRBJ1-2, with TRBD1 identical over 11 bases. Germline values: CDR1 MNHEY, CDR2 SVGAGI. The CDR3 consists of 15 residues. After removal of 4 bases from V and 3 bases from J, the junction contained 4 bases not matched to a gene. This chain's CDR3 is CASSSPGQGDYGYTF. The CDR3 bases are TGTGCCAGCAGTTCACCGGGACAGGGGGACTATGGCTACACCTTC.

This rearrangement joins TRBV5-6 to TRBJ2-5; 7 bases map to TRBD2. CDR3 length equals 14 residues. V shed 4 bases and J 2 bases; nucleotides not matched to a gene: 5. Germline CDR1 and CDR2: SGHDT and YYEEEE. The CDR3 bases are TGTGCCAGCAGCCCTGCGGGAGTACAAGAGACCCAGTACTTC. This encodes CASSPAGVQETQYF.

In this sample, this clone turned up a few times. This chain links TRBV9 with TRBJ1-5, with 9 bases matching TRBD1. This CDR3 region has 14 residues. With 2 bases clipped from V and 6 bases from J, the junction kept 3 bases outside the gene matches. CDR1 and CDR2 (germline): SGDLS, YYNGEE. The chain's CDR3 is CASSVTGGGQPQHF. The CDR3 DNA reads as TGTGCCAGCAGCGTTACAGGGGGCGGTCAGCCCCAGCATTTT.

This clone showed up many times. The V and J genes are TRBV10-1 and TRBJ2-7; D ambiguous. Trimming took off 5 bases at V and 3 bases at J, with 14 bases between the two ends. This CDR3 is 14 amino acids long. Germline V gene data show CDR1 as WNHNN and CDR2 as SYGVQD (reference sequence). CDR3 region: CASSSVPFDYEQYF. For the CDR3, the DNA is TGCGCCAGCAGTTCAGTTCCTTTCGACTACGAGCAGTACTTC.

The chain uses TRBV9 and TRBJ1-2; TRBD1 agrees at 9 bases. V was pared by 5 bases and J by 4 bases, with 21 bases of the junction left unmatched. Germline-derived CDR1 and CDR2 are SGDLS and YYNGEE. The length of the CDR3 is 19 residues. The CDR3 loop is CASSPASPGQGLFGYGYTF. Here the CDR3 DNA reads TGTGCCAGCAGTCCTGCCTCCCCGGGACAGGGTCTCTTTGGCTATGGCTACACCTTC.

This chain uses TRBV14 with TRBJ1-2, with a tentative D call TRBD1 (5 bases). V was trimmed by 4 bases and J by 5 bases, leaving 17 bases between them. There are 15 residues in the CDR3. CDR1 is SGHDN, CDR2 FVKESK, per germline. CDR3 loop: CASSPPTGTGYGYTF. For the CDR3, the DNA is TGTGCCAGCAGCCCACCTACCGGGACTGGATATGGCTACACCTTC.

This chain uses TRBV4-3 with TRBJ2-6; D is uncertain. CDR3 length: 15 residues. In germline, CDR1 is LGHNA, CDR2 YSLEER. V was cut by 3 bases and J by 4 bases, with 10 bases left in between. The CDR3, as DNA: TGCGCCAGCAGCCATAGTGACGGGGGGGCCAACGTCCTGACTTTC. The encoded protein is CASSHSDGGANVLTF.

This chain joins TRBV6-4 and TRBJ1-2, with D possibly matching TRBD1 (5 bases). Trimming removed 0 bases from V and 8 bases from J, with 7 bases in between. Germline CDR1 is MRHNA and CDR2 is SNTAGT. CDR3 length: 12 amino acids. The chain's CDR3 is CASSDSQGGYTF. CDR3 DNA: TGTGCCAGCAGTGACTCTCAGGGCGGCTACACCTTC.

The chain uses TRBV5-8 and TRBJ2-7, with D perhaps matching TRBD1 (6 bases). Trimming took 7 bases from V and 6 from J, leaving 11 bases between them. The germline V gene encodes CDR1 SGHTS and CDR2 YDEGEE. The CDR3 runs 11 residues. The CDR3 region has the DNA TGTGCCAGCCTGAACAGGGTCGAGCAGTACTTC. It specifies CASLNRVEQYF.

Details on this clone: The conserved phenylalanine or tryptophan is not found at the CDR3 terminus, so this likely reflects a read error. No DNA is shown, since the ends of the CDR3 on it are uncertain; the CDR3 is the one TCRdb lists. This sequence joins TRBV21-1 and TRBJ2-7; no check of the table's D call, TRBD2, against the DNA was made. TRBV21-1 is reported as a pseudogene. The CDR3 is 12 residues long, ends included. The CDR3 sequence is CASSKTESPLRG.

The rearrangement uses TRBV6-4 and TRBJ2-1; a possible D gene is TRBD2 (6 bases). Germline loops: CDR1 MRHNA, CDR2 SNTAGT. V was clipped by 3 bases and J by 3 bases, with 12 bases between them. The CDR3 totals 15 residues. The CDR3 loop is CASSEVGSNYNEQFF. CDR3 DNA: TGTGCCAGCAGTGAGGTCGGGAGTAACTACAATGAGCAGTTCTTC.

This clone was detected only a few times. The CDR3 region is CASRGQGVETQYF. The CDR3 nucleotides are TGTGCCAGTAGGGGGCAGGGTGTGGAGACCCAGTACTTC. The chain employs TRBV19 and TRBJ2-5; possibly TRBD1 for D (5 bases). CDR1 and CDR2 from the germline V gene are LNHDA and SQIVND (reference sequence). Trimming stripped 6 bases from V and 5 bases from J, with 13 bases between. CDR3 size: 13 residues. Full variable domain (outside the CDR3, taken from reference TRBV19 and TRBJ2-5): DGGITQSPKYLFRKEGQNVTLSCEQNLNHDAMYWYRQDPGQGLRLIYYSQIVNDFQKGDIAEGYSVSREKKESFPLTVTSAQKNPTAFYLCASRGQGVETQYFGPGTRLLVL.

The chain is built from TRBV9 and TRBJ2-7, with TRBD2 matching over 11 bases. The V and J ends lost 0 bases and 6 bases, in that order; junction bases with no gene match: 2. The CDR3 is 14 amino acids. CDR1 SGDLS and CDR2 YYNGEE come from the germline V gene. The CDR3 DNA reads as TGTGCCAGCAGCGTAGGTCTAGCGGGAGGCGAGCAGTACTTC. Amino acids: CASSVGLAGGEQYF.

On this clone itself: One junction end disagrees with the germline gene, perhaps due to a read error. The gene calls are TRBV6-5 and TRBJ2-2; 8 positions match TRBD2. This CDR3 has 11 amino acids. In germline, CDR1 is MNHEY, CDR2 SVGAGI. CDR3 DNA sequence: TGTGCCAGCACGGGGGCGGGGGGGCTGTTTTTT. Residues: CASTGAGGLFF.

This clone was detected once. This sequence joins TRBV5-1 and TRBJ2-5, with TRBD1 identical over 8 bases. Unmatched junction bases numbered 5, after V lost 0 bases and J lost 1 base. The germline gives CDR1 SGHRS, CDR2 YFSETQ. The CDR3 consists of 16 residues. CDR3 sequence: CASSLDSTGVQETQYF. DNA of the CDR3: TGCGCCAGCAGCTTGGACTCGACAGGGGTCCAAGAGACCCAGTACTTC.

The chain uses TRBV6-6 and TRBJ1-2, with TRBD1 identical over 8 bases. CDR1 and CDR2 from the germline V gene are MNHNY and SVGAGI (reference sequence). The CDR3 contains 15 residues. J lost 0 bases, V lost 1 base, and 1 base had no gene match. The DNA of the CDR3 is TGTGCCAGCAGTTACTTGACAGGGGCTAACTATGGCTACACCTTC. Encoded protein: CASSYLTGANYGYTF.

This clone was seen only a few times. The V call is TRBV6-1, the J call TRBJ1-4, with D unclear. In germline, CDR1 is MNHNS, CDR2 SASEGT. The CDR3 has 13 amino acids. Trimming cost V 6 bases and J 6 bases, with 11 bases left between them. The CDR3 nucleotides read TGTGCCAGCAGCCTTGGACTGGATGAAAAACTGTTTTTT. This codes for CASSLGLDEKLFF.

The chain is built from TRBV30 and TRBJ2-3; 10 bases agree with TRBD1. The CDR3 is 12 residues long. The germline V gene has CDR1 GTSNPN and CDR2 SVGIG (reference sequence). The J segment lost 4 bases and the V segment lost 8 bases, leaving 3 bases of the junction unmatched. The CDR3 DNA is TGTGCCGGGGACAGGGGACCAGATACGCAGTATTTT. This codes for CAGDRGPDTQYF.

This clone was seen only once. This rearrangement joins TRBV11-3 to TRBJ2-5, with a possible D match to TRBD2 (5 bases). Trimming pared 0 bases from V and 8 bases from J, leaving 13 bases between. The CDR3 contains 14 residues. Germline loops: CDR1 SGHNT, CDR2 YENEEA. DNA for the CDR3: TGTGCCAGCAGCTTAGAAATGGGAGACGTAACCCAGTACTTC. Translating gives CASSLEMGDVTQYF.

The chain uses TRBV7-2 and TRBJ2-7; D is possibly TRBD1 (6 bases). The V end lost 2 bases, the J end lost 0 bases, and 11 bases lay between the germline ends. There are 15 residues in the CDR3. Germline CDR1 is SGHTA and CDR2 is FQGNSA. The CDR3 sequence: CASSLRDTSSYEQYF. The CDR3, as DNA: TGTGCCAGCAGCTTACGGGACACGAGCTCCTACGAGCAGTACTTC.

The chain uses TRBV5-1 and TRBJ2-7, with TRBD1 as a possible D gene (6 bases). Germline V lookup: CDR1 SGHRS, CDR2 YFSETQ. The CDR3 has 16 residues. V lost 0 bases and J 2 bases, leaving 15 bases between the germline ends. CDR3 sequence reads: CASSLEGQGHPYEQYF. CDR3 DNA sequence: TGCGCCAGCAGCTTGGAGGGCCAGGGACACCCCTACGAGCAGTACTTC. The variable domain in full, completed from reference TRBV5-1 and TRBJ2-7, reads KAGVTQTPRYLIKTRGQQVTLSCSPISGHRSVSWYQQTPGQGLQFLFEYFSETQRNKGNFPGRFSGRQFSNSRSEMNVSTLELGDSALYLCASSLEGQGHPYEQYFGPGTRLTVT.

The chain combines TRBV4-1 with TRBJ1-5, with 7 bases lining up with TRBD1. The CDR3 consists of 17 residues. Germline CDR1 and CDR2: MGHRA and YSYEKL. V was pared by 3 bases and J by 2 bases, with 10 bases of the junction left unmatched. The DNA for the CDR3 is TGCGCCAGCAGCCAGGGCGTCACAGGGGCGGGCAATCAGCCCCAGCATTTT. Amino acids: CASSQGVTGAGNQPQHF.

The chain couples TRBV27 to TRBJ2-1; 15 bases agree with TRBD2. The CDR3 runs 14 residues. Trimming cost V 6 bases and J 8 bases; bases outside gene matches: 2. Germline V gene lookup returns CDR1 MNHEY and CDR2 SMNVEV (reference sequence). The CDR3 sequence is CASRGLAGGYEQFF. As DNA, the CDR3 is TGTGCCAGCAGGGGACTAGCGGGGGGCTATGAGCAGTTCTTC.

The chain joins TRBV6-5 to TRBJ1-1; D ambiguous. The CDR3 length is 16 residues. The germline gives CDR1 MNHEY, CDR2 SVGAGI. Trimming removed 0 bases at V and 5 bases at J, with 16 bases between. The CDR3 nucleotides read TGTGCCAGCAGTTACTCAGGAAACAGATTGCGAACTGAAGCTTTCTTT. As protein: CASSYSGNRLRTEAFF.

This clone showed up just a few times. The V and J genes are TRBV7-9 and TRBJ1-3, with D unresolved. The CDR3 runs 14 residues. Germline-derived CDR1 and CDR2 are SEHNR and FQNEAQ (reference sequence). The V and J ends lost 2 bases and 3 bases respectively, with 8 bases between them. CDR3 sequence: CASSLLGSGNTIYF. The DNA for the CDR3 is TGTGCCAGCAGCTTATTGGGGAGTGGAAACACCATATATTTT.

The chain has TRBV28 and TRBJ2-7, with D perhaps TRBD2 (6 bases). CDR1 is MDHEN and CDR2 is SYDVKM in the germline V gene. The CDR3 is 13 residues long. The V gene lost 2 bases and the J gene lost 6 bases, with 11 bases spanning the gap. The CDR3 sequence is CASSLGTPIEQYF. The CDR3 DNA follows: TGTGCCAGCAGTTTAGGGACTCCCATCGAGCAGTACTTC. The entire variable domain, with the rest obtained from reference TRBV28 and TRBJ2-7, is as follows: DVKVTQSSRYLVKRTGEKVFLECVQDMDHENMFWYRQDPGLGLRLIYFSYDVKMKEKGDIPEGYSVSREKKERFSLILESASTNQTSMYLCASSLGTPIEQYFGPGTRLTVT.

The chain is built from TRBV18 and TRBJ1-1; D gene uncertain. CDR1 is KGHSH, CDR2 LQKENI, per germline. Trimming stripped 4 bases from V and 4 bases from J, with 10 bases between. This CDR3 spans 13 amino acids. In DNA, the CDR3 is TGTGCCAGCTCACGCAGTGGTGGCACTGAAGCTTTCTTT. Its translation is CASSRSGGTEAFF.